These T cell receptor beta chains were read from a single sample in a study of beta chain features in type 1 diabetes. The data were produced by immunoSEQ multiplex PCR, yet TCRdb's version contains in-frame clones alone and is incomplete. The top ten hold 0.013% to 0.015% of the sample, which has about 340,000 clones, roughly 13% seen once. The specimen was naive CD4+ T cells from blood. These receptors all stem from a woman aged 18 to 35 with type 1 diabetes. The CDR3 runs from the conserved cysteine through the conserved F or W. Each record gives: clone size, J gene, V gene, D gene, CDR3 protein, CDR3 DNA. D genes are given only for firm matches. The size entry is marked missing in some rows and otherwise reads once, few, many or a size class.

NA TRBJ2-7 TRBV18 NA CASSTAGGAYEQYF TGTGCCAGCTCAACCGCTGGAGGAGCCTACGAGCAGTACTTC
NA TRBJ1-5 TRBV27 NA CASSLTGYNQPQHF TGTGCCAGCAGTCTAACAGGCTACAATCAGCCCCAGCATTTT
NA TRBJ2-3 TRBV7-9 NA CASSFGQPDTQYF TGTGCCAGCAGCTTTGGACAGCCAGATACGCAGTATTTT
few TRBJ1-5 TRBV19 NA CASRTGQPNQPQHF TGTGCCAGTAGGACAGGACAGCCCAATCAGCCCCAGCATTTT
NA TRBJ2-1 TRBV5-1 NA CASSSIRQSYNEQFF TGCGCCAGCAGCTCGATACGACAATCCTACAATGAGCAGTTCTTC
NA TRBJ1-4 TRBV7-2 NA CASSLRGGENEKLFF TGTGCCAGCAGCTTGCGGGGGGGCGAAAATGAAAAACTGTTTTTT
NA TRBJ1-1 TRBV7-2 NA CASSPGAGGLGNTEAFF TGTGCCAGCAGCCCCGGGGCCGGGGGGCTGGGGAACACTGAAGCTTTCTTT
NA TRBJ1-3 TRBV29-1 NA CSVEGGFSGNTIYF TGCAGCGTTGAAGGGGGCTTCTCTGGAAACACCATATATTTT
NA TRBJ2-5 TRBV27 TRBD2 CASRRLAGEGTQYF TGTGCCAGCAGAAGACTAGCGGGCGAGGGGACCCAGTACTTC
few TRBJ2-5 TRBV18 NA CASSNFVGSLTETQYF TGTGCCAGCTCCAATTTCGTCGGGTCCCTCACGGAGACCCAGTACTTC
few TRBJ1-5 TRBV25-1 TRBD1 CASSEQGDGGPQHF TGTGCCAGCAGTGAACAGGGGGACGGGGGGCCCCAGCATTTT
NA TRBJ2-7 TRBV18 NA CASSPQRTGPYEQYF TGTGCCAGCTCACCACAGCGTACAGGCCCCTACGAGCAGTACTTC
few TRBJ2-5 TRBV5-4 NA CASSLARGTIQETQYF TGTGCCAGCAGCTTGGCCCGCGGGACCATTCAAGAGACCCAGTACTTC
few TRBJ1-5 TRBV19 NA CASSIEGARNQPQHF TGTGCCAGTAGTATAGAGGGGGCCCGCAATCAGCCCCAGCATTTT
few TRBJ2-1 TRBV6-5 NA CASSPGDNEQFF TGTGCCAGCAGCCCGGGGGACAATGAGCAGTTCTTC
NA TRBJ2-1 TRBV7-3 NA CASSLEGGNEQFF TGTGCCAGCAGCTTAGAAGGGGGAAATGAGCAGTTCTTC
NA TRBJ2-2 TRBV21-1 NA CASSTVNRDDTGELFF TGTGCCAGCAGCACGGTAAACAGGGATGACACCGGGGAGCTGTTTTTT
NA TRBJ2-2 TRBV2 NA CASSYTGELFF TGTGCCAGCTCCTACACCGGGGAGCTGTTTTTT
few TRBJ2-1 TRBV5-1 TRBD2 CASSWGTSGRSKNEQFF TGCGCCAGCAGCTGGGGTACTAGCGGGAGGAGCAAAAATGAGCAGTTCTTC
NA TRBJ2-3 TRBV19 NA CATRPGRARHTDTQYF TGTGCCACCCGCCCGGGAAGGGCTAGACACACAGATACGCAGTATTTT
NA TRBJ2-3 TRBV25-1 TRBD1 CASSRGGQLTDTQYF TGTGCCAGCAGTCGTGGGGGACAGCTCACAGATACGCAGTATTTT
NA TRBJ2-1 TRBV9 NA CASSDPGSYNEQFF TGTGCCAGCAGTGACCCGGGCTCCTACAATGAGCAGTTCTTC
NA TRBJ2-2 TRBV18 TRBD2 CASSLLTSGTNTGELFF TGTGCCAGCTCACTTCTGACTAGCGGGACGAACACCGGGGAGCTGTTTTTT
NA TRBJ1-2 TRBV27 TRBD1 CASSAQQGDGYTF TGTGCCAGCAGTGCCCAACAGGGGGATGGCTACACCTTC
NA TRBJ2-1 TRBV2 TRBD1 CASSPGQGHNEQFF TGTGCCAGCAGCCCGGGACAGGGTCACAATGAGCAGTTCTTC
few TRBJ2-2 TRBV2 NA CASKYSGELFF TGTGCCAGCAAATATTCCGGGGAGCTGTTTTTT
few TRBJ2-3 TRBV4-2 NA CASSPSGLITDTQYF TGTGCCAGCAGCCCCTCCGGACTCATCACAGATACGCAGTATTTT
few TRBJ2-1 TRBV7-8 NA CASSALGGEQFF TGTGCCAGCAGCGCACTAGGTGGTGAGCAGTTCTTC
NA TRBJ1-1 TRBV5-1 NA CASSLSLTGNTEAFF TGCGCCAGCAGCTTAAGCCTGACGGGGAACACTGAAGCTTTCTTT
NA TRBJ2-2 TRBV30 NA CAWRSQNTGELFF TGTGCCTGGAGGAGCCAGAACACCGGGGAGCTGTTTTTT
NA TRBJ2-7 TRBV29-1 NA CSVAASSYEQYF TGCAGCGTTGCGGCTAGCTCCTACGAGCAGTACTTC
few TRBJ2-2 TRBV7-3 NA CASSFQAGELFF TGTGCCAGCAGCTTTCAGGCCGGGGAGCTGTTTTTT
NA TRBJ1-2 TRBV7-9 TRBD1 CASSLVIAGTGGYGYTF TGTGCCAGCAGCTTAGTGATCGCCGGGACAGGGGGCTATGGCTACACCTTC
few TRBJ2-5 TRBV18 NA CASSPPGFEETQYF TGTGCCAGCTCACCTCCAGGGTTCGAAGAGACCCAGTACTTC
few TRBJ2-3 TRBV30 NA CAWSPGFVTDTQYF TGTGCCTGGAGTCCGGGATTCGTCACTGATACGCAGTATTTT
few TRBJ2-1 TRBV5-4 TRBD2 CASSRGLAGVLNEQFF TGTGCCAGCAGCCGAGGACTAGCGGGAGTTCTGAATGAGCAGTTCTTC
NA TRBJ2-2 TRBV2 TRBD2 CASSDVLAGAGELFF TGTGCCAGCAGTGATGTGCTAGCGGGGGCCGGGGAGCTGTTTTTT
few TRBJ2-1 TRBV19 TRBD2 CASSPRDYPYNEQFF TGTGCCAGTAGTCCCCGGGACTACCCCTACAATGAGCAGTTCTTC
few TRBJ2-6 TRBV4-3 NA CASSQEVAGASGANVLTF TGCGCCAGCAGCCAAGAGGTAGCAGGGGCATCTGGGGCCAACGTCCTGACTTTC
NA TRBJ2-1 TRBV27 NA CASRIQGRSYNEQFF TGTGCCAGCAGGATACAGGGACGCTCCTACAATGAGCAGTTCTTC
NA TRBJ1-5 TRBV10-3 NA CAISLERDQPQHF TGTGCCATCAGTTTAGAACGCGATCAGCCCCAGCATTTT
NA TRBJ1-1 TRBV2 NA CASIIVQGSTEAFF TGTGCCAGCATTATCGTTCAGGGGAGCACTGAAGCTTTCTTT
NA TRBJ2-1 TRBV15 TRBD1 CAIVDRVSDNEQFF TGTGCCATCGTCGACAGGGTTTCGGACAATGAGCAGTTCTTC
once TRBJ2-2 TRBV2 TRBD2 CASTTSGGTGELFF TGTGCCAGCACGACTAGCGGGGGCACCGGGGAGCTGTTTTTT
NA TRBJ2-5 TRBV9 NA CASSVGPGETQYF TGTGCCAGCAGCGTAGGGCCGGGAGAGACCCAGTACTTC
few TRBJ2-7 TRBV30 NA CAWTRLEIYEQYF TGTGCCTGGACTAGACTAGAGATCTACGAGCAGTACTTC
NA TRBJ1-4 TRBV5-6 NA CASSLRSTNEKLFF TGTGCCAGCAGCCTGCGGAGCACTAATGAAAAACTGTTTTTT
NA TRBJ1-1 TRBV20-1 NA CSARRGIEAFF TGCAGTGCACGGCGGGGGATTGAAGCTTTCTTT
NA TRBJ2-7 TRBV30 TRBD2 CAWRKRGTSFEQYF TGTGCCTGGCGTAAAAGAGGGACTAGTTTCGAGCAGTACTTC
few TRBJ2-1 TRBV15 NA CATSRGRGLGAGNEQFF TGTGCCACCAGCAGAGGCAGGGGCCTGGGGGCGGGCAATGAGCAGTTCTTC
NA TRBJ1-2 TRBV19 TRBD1 CASSLGQGNYGYTF TGTGCCAGTAGTCTCGGACAGGGGAACTATGGCTACACCTTC
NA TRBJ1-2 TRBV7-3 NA CASSPSPGVNYGYTF TGTGCCAGCAGCCCATCCCCCGGAGTTAACTATGGCTACACCTTC
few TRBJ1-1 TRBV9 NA CASSPPGGTEAFF TGTGCCAGCAGCCCCCCCGGGGGGACTGAAGCTTTCTTT
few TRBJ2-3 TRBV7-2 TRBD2 CASSSRLAASTDTQYF TGTGCCAGCAGCTCAAGACTAGCGGCAAGCACAGATACGCAGTATTTT
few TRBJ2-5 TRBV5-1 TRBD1 CASSGRTGWGETQYF TGCGCCAGCAGCGGTCGGACAGGGTGGGGAGAGACCCAGTACTTC
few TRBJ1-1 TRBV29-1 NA CSGRSGGLNTEAFF TGCAGCGGCCGGTCGGGGGGGCTGAACACTGAAGCTTTCTTT
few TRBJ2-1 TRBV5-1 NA CASISVSGSYNEQFF TGCGCCAGCATATCAGTCTCAGGTTCCTACAATGAGCAGTTCTTC
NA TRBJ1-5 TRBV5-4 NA CASSLGGERGDQPQHF TGTGCCAGCAGCTTGGGGGGAGAACGTGGGGATCAGCCCCAGCATTTT
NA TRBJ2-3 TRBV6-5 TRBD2 CASSYAAAGGDTQYF TGTGCCAGCAGTTACGCTGCCGCGGGAGGAGATACGCAGTATTTT
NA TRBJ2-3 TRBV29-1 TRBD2 CSARGGWADTQYF TGCAGCGCCCGGGGGGGGTGGGCAGATACGCAGTATTTT